This is a list of T cell receptor beta chains from one sample in a study of T-cell reconstitution after alpha-beta-depleted transplantation in children. TCRdb used MiXCR to reprocess the PCR reads, holding one entry per CDR3 protein. The sample yields 200,000 to 250,000 distinct CDR3 sequences, roughly 8% seen once. Material: PBMCs, mostly from graft donor cells, obtained 180 days after TCRalphabeta/CD19-depleted stem cell transplant. These receptor sequences come from a male patient between 5 and 17 years old who had a stem cell transplant for acute lymphoblastic leukemia, so the T cells may come from the graft donor. Each CDR3 is given with its conserved first and last residue. The order of the fields is V gene, clone size, D gene, J gene, CDR3 DNA, CDR3 protein. A D gene is named only where the DNA matches it firmly. Clone sizes are given selectively: once, few, many, or a class where the clone is expanded.

>TRBV20-1|many|TRBD1|TRBJ2-4
TGCAGTGCTAGAGGGGACAGCAAAAACATTCAGTACTTC
CSARGDSKNIQYF
>TRBV5-1|many|.|TRBJ2-2
TGCGCCAGCAGCTTAGGAAAAAACACCGGGGAGCTGTTTTTT
CASSLGKNTGELFF
>TRBV7-6|many|.|TRBJ2-4
TGTGCCAGCAGCCATCCACTAGCCAAAAACATTCAGTACTTC
CASSHPLAKNIQYF
>TRBV6-2/TRBV6-3|few|TRBD1|TRBJ1-4
TGTGCCAGCAGTGGACAGGAAGAAAAACTGTTTTTT
CASSGQEEKLFF
>TRBV7-9|many|TRBD2|TRBJ2-7
TGTGCCAGCAGCACCCGAACTAGCGGGGCTTACGAGCAGTACTTC
CASSTRTSGAYEQYF
>TRBV6-1|.|TRBD1|TRBJ1-1
TGTGCCAGCAGAGACAGGGGGATGAACACTGAAGCTTTCTTT
CASRDRGMNTEAFF
>TRBV6-5|many|.|TRBJ2-1
TGTGCCAGCAGTTCACCGGGCGGACAGTTCTTC
CASSSPGGQFF
>TRBV5-4|many|.|TRBJ2-5
TGTGCCAGCAGCTTGGAGGGGGGGCTCATGGAGACCCAGTACTTC
CASSLEGGLMETQYF
>TRBV28|many|.|TRBJ2-3
TGTGCCAGCAGTCCGGAGCGGGTCACAGATACGCAGTATTTT
CASSPERVTDTQYF
>TRBV6-1|many|TRBD1|TRBJ2-5
TGTGCCAGAGACAGGGTCGACCAAGAGACCCAGTACTTC
CARDRVDQETQYF
>TRBV24-1|many|TRBD1|TRBJ1-5
TGTGCCACCAGTGACACTGGGACAGCCAGGCAGCCCCAGCATTTT
CATSDTGTARQPQHF
>TRBV7-6|few|.|TRBJ1-3
TGTGCCAGCACCCCGGGAACTGGAAACACCATATATTTT
CASTPGTGNTIYF
>TRBV6-2/TRBV6-3|many|TRBD1|TRBJ1-2
TGTGCCAGCAGCTCGGGACAGGTTGGCACCTTC
CASSSGQVGTF
>TRBV5-1|many|TRBD1|TRBJ2-1
TGCGCCAGCAGCCGGGACCCGACAGGGGATGAGCAGTTCTTC
CASSRDPTGDEQFF
>TRBV5-1|many|TRBD1|TRBJ1-1
TGCGCCAGCAGCTTGGTAAAGGGGGCTCGGAATACTGAAGCTTTCTTT
CASSLVKGARNTEAFF
>TRBV28|many|TRBD2|TRBJ2-5
TGTGCCAGCAGTTTCTACGGGAGGAAAAAAGAGACCCAGTACTTC
CASSFYGRKKETQYF
>TRBV20-1|many|.|TRBJ2-7
TGCAGTGCTAGCGGGATGGGATTCTCCTACGAGCAGTACTTC
CSASGMGFSYEQYF
>TRBV28|many|.|TRBJ1-2
TGTGCCAGCACCTTGGACAGATATGGCTACACCTTC
CASTLDRYGYTF
>TRBV11-2|many|.|TRBJ1-6
TGTGCCAGCAGCTCCATCGGGACCGGTATTAATTCACCCCTCCACTTT
CASSSIGTGINSPLHF
>TRBV7-2|many|TRBD1|TRBJ1-4
TGTGCCAGCAGTGGACAGGGAGGGGGTAGGGAAAAACTGTTTTTT
CASSGQGGGREKLFF
>TRBV12-3/TRBV12-4|many|TRBD1|TRBJ1-2
TGTGCCAGCAGTCTTGGGACAGACTATGGCTACACCTTC
CASSLGTDYGYTF
>TRBV5-1|many|.|TRBJ1-3
TGCGCCAGCAGCCAGGACAGCCGCACCATATATTTT
CASSQDSRTIYF
>TRBV18|few|.|TRBJ1-2
TGTGCCAGCTCACCGGGGGCCGCCCCTAACTATGGCTACACCTTC
CASSPGAAPNYGYTF
>TRBV20-1|many|TRBD2|TRBJ2-3
TGCAGTGCTAGACCCCAATCTAGCGGGAGAAGGACAGATACGCAGTATTTT
CSARPQSSGRRTDTQYF
>TRBV28|many|.|TRBJ1-1
TGTGCCAGCAGTTTGGTCGCTCGAGCTTTCTTT
CASSLVARAFF
>TRBV2|few|TRBD2|TRBJ2-1
TGTGCCAGCAGTGGGGACTTAGCGGGGAATGAGCAGTTCTTC
CASSGDLAGNEQFF
>TRBV18|.|.|TRBJ2-6
TGTGCCAGCTCACCTTTGAGGGGGGAAGGAACTGGGGCCAACGTCCTGACTTTC
CASSPLRGEGTGANVLTF
>TRBV5-3|.|.|TRBJ2-2
TGTGCCAGAAGCCCTCATTGGACAGCGAGGAACACCGGGGAGCTGTTTTTT
CARSPHWTARNTGELFF
>TRBV12-3/TRBV12-4|many|TRBD1|TRBJ2-3
TGTGCCAGCAGTTCGGGACAGCTGACAGATACGCAGTATTTT
CASSSGQLTDTQYF
>TRBV5-4|many|TRBD2|TRBJ2-2
TGTGCCAGCAGCTTGCAGGGGGCTAGCGGGGGGCCTAACACCGGGGAGCTGTTTTTT
CASSLQGASGGPNTGELFF
>TRBV29-1|many|.|TRBJ1-1
TGCAGCGTTGTCGGGGAGAACACTGAAGCTTTCTTT
CSVVGENTEAFF
>TRBV18|many|.|TRBJ2-7
TGTGCCAGCTCCCCTAGGCAACTACCTTCCATCTCCTACGAGCAGTACTTC
CASSPRQLPSISYEQYF
>TRBV11-2|many|.|TRBJ2-1
TGTGCCAGCAGGGCACCGAGCTCCTACAATGAGCAGTTCTTC
CASRAPSSYNEQFF
>TRBV12-3/TRBV12-4|many|.|TRBJ2-4
TGTGCCAGCAGTTCCTACGTGGGGGCGGCAGCCAAAAACATTCAGTACTTC
CASSSYVGAAAKNIQYF
>TRBV28|many|.|TRBJ2-3
TGTGCCAGCAGTTCACCGGAGACAGGAGGCTCAGATACGCAGTATTTT
CASSSPETGGSDTQYF
>TRBV5-1|many|TRBD1|TRBJ2-7
TGCGCCAGCAGCCCCAAGTCCGGGACAGGACCTTCCTACGAGCAGTACTTC
CASSPKSGTGPSYEQYF
>TRBV7-2|many|.|TRBJ1-3
TGTGCCAGCAGCTTTGGCAGGGGATACTCTGGAAACACCATATATTTT
CASSFGRGYSGNTIYF
>TRBV7-2|many|.|TRBJ1-4
TGTGCCAGCAGCCCTTACCGCATGCCAACTAATGAAAAACTGTTTTTT
CASSPYRMPTNEKLFF
>TRBV6-5|.|.|TRBJ2-7
TGTGCCAGCAGTTACGGCCAGACTACTGAGCAGTACTTC
CASSYGQTTEQYF
>TRBV7-2|many|TRBD1|TRBJ2-3
TGTGCCAGCAGCTTAGGGGGACAGAACACAGATACGCAGTATTTT
CASSLGGQNTDTQYF
>TRBV7-2|many|TRBD1|TRBJ1-1
TGTGCCAGCAGCTTAGGACAGGGTAGAACTTCTGAAGCTTTCTTT
CASSLGQGRTSEAFF
>TRBV29-1|many|.|TRBJ1-2
TGCAGCGTTGAAAGCCCTCCCAGCGTTAACTATGGCTACACCTTC
CSVESPPSVNYGYTF
>TRBV28|many|.|TRBJ1-1
TGTGCCAGCTTAGATAGGGGCGTGAACACTGAAGCTTTCTTT
CASLDRGVNTEAFF
>TRBV4-2|many|.|TRBJ2-4
TGTGCCAGCAGCCCCGGGGCCTTCGCACTGAGCATTCAGTACTTC
CASSPGAFALSIQYF
>TRBV20-1|many|TRBD1|TRBJ2-7
TGCAGTGCTCCGTCGACAGGGAACTCCTACGAGCAGTACTTC
CSAPSTGNSYEQYF
>TRBV29-1|many|.|TRBJ1-2
TGCAGCGTTGGGGGGGCGCGGGGCTACACCTTC
CSVGGARGYTF
>TRBV10-3|many|.|TRBJ2-7
TGTGCCACCACCGGACGTGCCTACGAGCAGTACTTC
CATTGRAYEQYF
>TRBV24-1|many|.|TRBJ2-2
TGTGCCACCGCGAGACAGACGGGAGTGAACACCGGGGAGCTGTTTTTT
CATARQTGVNTGELFF
>TRBV28|many|TRBD1|TRBJ1-5
TGTGCCAGCAGTTTACCCCGACAGGGAACACGCAATCAGCCCCAGCATTTT
CASSLPRQGTRNQPQHF
>TRBV18|many|TRBD1|TRBJ2-3
TGTGCCAGCTCTTTTGGACAGGGGGCCCTCACAGATACGCAGTATTTT
CASSFGQGALTDTQYF
>TRBV28|many|.|TRBJ2-7
TGTGCCAGCAGTTTTTGGGGCGAACAAGGGACCTCCTACGAGCAGTACTTC
CASSFWGEQGTSYEQYF
>TRBV11-1|many|.|TRBJ2-1
TGTGCCAGCAGCTTTTATGGCAGATACAATGAGCAGTTCTTC
CASSFYGRYNEQFF
>TRBV4-1|many|.|TRBJ2-7
TGCGCCAGCAGCCAAACCATTTTAGCGAAATCCTACGAGCAGTACTTC
CASSQTILAKSYEQYF
>TRBV7-9|many|TRBD1|TRBJ2-5
TGTGCCAGCAGCTCGACAGGGAAGGTAGAGACCCAGTACTTC
CASSSTGKVETQYF